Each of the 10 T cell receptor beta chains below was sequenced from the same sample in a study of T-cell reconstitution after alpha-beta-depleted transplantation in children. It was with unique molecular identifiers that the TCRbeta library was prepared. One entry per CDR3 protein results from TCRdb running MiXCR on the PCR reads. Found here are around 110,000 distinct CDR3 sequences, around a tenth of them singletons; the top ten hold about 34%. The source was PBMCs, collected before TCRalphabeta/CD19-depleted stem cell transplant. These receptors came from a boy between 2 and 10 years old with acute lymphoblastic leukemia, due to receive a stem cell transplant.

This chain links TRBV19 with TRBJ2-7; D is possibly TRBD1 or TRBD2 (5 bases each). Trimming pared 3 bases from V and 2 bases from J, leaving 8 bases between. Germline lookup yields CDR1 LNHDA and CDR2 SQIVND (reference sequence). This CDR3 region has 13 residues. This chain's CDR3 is CASSIRGPYEQYF. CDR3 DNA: TGTGCCAGTAGTATTCGGGGACCCTACGAGCAGTACTTC.

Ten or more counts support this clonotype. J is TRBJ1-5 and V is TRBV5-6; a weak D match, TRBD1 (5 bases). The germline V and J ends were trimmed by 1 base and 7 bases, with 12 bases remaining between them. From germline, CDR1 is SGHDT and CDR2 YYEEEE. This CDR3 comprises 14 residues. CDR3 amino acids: CASSLMGQGQPQHF. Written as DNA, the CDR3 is TGTGCCAGCAGCTTGATGGGGCAGGGCCAGCCCCAGCATTTT.

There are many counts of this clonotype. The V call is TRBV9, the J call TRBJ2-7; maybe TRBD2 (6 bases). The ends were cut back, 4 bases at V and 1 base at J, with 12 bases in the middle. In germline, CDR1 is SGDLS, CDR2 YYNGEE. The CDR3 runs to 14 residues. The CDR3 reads CASSLTSSSYEQYF. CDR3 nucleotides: TGTGCCAGCAGCCTGACTAGTAGTTCCTACGAGCAGTACTTC.

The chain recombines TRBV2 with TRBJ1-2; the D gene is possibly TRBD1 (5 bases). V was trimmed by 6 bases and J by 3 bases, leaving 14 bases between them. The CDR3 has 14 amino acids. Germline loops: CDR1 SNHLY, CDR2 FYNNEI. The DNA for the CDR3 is TGTGCCAGCAGCGAATCGGGACCCTACTATGGCTACACCTTC. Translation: CASSESGPYYGYTF.

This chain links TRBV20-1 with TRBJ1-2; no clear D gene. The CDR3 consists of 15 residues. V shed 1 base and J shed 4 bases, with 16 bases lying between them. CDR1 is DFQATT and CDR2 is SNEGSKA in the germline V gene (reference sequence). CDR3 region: CSARGVQEVLYGYTF. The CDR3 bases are TGCAGTGCTAGAGGGGTGCAGGAGGTTCTCTATGGCTACACCTTC.

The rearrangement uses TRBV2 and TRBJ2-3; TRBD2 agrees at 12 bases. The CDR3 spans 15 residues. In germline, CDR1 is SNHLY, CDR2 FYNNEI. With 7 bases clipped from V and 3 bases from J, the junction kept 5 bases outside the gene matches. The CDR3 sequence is CASNALAGGTDTQYF. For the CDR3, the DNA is TGTGCCAGCAACGCACTAGCGGGAGGAACAGATACGCAGTATTTT.

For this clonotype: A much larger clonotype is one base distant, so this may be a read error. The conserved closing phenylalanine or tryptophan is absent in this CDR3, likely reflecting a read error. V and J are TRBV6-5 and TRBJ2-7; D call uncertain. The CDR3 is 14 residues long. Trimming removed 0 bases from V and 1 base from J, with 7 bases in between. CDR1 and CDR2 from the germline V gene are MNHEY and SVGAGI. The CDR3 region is CASSYSRLSYEQYY. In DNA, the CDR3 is TGTGCCAGCAGTTACTCTCGCTTGTCCTACGAGCAGTACTAC.

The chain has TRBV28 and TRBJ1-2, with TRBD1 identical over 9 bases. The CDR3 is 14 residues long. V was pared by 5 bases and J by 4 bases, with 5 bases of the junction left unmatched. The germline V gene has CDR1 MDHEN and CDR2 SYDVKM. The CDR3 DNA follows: TGTGCCAGCAGTAGTACAGGGGGCCCCTATGGCTACACCTTC. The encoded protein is CASSSTGGPYGYTF.

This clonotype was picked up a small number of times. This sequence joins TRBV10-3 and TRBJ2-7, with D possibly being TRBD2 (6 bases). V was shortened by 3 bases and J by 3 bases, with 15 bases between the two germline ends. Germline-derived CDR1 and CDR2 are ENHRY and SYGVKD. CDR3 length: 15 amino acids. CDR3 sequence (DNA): TGTGCCATCAGTGACCTATTCCCGGGAGACTACGAGCAGTACTTC. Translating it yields CAISDLFPGDYEQYF.

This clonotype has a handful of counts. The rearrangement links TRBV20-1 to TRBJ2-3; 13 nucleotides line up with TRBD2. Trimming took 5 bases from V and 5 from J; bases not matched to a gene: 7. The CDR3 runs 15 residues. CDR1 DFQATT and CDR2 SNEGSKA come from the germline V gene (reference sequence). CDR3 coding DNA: TGCAGTGCTCCCAAACTAGCGGGAGGGAGAGATACGCAGTATTTT. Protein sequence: CSAPKLAGGRDTQYF.